This note documents a single TCR beta chain sequence. TCRdb re-called the RT-PCR reads with MiXCR, one entry per CDR3 protein. The top ten clones hold roughly 4% of a sample with fewer than 800,000 distinct CDR3 sequences, approximately 15% of them seen once. This sequence was found in a female donor in good health, serving as a healthy control. The sample consisted of memory CD4+ T cells from blood.

The CDR3, as DNA: TGTGCCAGCAGCTTAAGTCAGGGGGCTAGCGGCAACAATGAGCAGTTCTTC. It encodes CASSLSQGASGNNEQFF. J is TRBJ2-1 and V is TRBV7-6, with D tentatively TRBD1 (8 bases). Deletions cut 2 bases from V and 5 bases from J, with 19 bases between. This CDR3 is 17 amino acids long. Germline V lookup: CDR1 SGHVS, CDR2 FNYEAQ.